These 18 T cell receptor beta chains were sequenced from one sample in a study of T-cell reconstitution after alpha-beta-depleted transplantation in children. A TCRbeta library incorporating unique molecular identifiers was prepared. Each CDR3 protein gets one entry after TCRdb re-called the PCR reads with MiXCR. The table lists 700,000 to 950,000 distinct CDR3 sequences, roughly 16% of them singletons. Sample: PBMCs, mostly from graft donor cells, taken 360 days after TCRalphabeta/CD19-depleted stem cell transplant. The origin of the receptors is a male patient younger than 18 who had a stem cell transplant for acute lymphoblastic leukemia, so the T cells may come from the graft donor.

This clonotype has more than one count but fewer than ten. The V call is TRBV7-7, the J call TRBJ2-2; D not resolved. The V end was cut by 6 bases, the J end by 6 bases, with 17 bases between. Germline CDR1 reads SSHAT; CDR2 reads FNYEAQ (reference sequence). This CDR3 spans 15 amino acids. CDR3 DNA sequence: TGTGCCAGCAGAGAAGAAAACGACATGGCCGGGGAGCTGTTTTTT. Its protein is CASREENDMAGELFF. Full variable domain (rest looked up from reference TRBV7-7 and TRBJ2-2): GAGVSQSPRYKVTKRGQDVTLRCDPISSHATLYWYQQALGQGPEFLTYFNYEAQPDKSGLPSDRFSAERPEGSISTLTIQRTEQRDSAMYRCASREENDMAGELFFGEGSRLTVL.

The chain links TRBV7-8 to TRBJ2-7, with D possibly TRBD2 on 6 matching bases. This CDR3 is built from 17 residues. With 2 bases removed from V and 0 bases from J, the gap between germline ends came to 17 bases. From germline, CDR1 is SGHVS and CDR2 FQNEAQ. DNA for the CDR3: TGTGCCAGCAGCTTATCGTTGTCGCGGGACCGCTCCTACGAGCAGTACTTC. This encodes CASSLSLSRDRSYEQYF. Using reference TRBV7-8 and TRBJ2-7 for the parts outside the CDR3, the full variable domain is GAGVSQSPRYKVAKRGQDVALRCDPISGHVSLFWYQQALGQGPEFLTYFQNEAQLDKSGLPSDRFFAERPEGSVSTLKIQRTQQEDSAVYLCASSLSLSRDRSYEQYFGPGTRLTVT.

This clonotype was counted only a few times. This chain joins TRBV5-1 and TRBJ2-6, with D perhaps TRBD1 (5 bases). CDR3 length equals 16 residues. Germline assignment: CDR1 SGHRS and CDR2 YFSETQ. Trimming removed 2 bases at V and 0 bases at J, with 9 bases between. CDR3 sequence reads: CASSFGHYSGANVLTF. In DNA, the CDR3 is TGCGCCAGCAGCTTCGGACACTACTCTGGGGCCAACGTCCTGACTTTC. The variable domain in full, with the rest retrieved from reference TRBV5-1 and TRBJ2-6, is KAGVTQTPRYLIKTRGQQVTLSCSPISGHRSVSWYQQTPGQGLQFLFEYFSETQRNKGNFPGRFSGRQFSNSRSEMNVSTLELGDSALYLCASSFGHYSGANVLTFGAGSRLTVL.

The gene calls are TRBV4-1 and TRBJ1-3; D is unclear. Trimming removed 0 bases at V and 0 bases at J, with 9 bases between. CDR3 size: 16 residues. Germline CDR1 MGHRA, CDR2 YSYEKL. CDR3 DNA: TGCGCCAGCAGCCAAGAGGGTGACTACTCTGGAAACACCATATATTTT. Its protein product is CASSQEGDYSGNTIYF.

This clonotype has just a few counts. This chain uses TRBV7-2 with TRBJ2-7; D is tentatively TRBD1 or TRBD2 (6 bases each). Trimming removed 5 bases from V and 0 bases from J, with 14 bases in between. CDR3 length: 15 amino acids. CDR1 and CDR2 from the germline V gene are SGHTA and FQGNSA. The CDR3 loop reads CASSPVEGGSYEQYF. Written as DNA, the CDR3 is TGTGCCAGCAGCCCAGTTGAGGGGGGCTCCTACGAGCAGTACTTC. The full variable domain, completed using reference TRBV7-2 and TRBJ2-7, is GAGVSQSPSNKVTEKGKDVELRCDPISGHTALYWYRQSLGQGLEFLIYFQGNSAPDKSGLPSDRFSAERTGGSVSTLTIQRTQQEDSAVYLCASSPVEGGSYEQYFGPGTRLTVT.

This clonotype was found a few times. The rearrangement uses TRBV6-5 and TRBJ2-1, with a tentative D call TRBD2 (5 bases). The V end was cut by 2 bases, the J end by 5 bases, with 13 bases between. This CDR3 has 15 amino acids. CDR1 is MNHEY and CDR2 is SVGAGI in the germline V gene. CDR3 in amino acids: CASSYLRPADNEQFF. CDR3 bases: TGTGCCAGCAGTTACCTCCGCCCAGCGGACAATGAGCAGTTCTTC.

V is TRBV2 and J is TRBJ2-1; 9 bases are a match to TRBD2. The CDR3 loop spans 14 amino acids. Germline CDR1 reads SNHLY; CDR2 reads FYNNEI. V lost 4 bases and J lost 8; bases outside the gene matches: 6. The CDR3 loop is CASSGIAGAHEQFF. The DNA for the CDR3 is TGTGCCAGCAGTGGGATAGCGGGAGCTCATGAGCAGTTCTTC.

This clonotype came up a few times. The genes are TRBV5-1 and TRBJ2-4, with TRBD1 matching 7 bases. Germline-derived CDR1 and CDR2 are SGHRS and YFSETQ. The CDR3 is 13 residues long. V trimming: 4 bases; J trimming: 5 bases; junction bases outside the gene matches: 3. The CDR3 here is CASSGGQQNIQYF. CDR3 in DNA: TGCGCCAGCAGCGGGGGACAGCAAAACATTCAGTACTTC.

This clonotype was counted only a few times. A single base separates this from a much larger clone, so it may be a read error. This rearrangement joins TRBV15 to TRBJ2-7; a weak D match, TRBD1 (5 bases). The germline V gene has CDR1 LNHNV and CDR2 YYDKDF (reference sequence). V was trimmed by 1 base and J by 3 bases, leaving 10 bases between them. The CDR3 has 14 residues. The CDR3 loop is CATSRGPGIYEQYF. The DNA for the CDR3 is TGTGCCACCAGCAGAGGTCCAGGGATCTACGAGCAGTACTTC. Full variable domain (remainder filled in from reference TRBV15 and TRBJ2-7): DAMVIQNPRYQVTQFGKPVTLSCSQTLNHNVMYWYQQKSSQAPKLLFHYYDKDFNNEADTPDNFQSRRPNTSFCFLDIRSPGLGDTAMYLCATSRGPGIYEQYFGPGTRLTVT.

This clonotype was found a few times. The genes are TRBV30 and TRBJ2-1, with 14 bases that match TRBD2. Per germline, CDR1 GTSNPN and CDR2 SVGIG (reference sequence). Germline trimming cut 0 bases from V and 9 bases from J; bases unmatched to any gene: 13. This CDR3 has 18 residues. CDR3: CAWSVRLGLAGAGGEQFF. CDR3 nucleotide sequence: TGTGCCTGGAGTGTACGCCTGGGACTAGCGGGAGCAGGGGGTGAGCAGTTCTTC.

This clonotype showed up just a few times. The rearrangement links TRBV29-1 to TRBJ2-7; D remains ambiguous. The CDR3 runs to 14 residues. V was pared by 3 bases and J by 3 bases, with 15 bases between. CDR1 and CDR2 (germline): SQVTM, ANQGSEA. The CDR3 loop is CSVDIGPLSYEQYF. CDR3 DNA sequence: TGCAGCGTTGACATTGGACCGTTGAGCTACGAGCAGTACTTC.

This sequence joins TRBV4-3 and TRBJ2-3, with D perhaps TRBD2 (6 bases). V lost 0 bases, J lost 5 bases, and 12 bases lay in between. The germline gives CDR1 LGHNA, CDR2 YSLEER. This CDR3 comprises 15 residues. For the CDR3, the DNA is TGCGCCAGCAGCCAAGATCCCTTGGGACTAGATACGCAGTATTTT. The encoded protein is CASSQDPLGLDTQYF.

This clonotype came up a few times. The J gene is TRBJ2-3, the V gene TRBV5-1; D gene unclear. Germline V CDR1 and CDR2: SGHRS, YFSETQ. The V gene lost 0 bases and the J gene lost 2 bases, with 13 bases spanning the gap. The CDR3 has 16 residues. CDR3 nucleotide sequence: TGCGCCAGCAGCTTGGTTGGAGCCCAGACCACAGATACGCAGTATTTT. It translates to CASSLVGAQTTDTQYF.

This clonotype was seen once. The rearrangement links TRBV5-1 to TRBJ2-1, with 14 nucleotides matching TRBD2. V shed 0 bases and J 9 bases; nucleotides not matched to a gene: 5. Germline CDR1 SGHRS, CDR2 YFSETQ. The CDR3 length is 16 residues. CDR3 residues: CASSLAGTSGSSEQFF. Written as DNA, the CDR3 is TGCGCCAGCAGCTTGGCCGGGACTAGCGGGAGCTCTGAGCAGTTCTTC. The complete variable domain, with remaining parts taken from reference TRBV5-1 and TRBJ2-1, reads KAGVTQTPRYLIKTRGQQVTLSCSPISGHRSVSWYQQTPGQGLQFLFEYFSETQRNKGNFPGRFSGRQFSNSRSEMNVSTLELGDSALYLCASSLAGTSGSSEQFFGPGTRLTVL.

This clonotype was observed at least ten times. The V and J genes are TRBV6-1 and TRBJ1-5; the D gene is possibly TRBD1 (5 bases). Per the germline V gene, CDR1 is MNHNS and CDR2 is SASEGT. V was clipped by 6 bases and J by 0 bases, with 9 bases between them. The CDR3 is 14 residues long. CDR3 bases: TGTGCCAGCAGGGGGCCTTATAGCAATCAGCCCCAGCATTTT. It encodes CASRGPYSNQPQHF.

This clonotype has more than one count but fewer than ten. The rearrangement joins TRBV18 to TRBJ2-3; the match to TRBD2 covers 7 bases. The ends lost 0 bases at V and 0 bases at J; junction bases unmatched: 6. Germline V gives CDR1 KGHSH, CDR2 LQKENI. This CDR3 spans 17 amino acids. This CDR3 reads CASSPPVLAASTDTQYF. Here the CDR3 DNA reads TGTGCCAGCTCACCACCGGTTCTAGCGGCCAGCACAGATACGCAGTATTTT.

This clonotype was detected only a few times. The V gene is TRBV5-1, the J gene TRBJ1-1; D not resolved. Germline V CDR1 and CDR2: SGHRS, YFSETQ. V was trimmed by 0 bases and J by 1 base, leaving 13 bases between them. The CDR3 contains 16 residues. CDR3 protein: CASSLVVGMGNTEAFF. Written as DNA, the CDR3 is TGCGCCAGCAGCTTGGTTGTAGGGATGGGGAACACTGAAGCTTTCTTT.

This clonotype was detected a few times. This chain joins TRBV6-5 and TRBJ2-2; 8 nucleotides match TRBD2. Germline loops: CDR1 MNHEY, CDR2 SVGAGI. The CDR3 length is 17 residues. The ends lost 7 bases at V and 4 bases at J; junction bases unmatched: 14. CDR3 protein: CASIHLAHSGTTGELFF. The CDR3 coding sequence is TGTGCCAGCATTCACTTAGCCCATAGCGGGACCACCGGGGAGCTGTTTTTT.